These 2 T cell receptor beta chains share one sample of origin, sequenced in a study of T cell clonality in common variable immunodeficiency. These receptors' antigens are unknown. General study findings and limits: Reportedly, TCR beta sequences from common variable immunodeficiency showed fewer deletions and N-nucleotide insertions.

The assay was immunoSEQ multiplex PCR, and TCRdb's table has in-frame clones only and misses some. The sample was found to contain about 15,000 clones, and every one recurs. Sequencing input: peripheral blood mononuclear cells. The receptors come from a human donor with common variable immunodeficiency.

CDR3 protein: CASSMQPSSYEQYF. CDR3 DNA, as far as it was read: TGTGCCAGTAGCATGCAGCCTAGCTCCTACGAG. The gene calls are TRBV19 and TRBJ2-7; D remains ambiguous. With the read ending 3 residues before the CDR3 end, the germline J gene is used to fill in that end. This CDR3 is built from 14 residues. Trimming left V 6 bases short and J 0 bases short, with 12 bases between. Per germline, CDR1 LNHDA and CDR2 SQIVND (reference sequence). Together with reference TRBV19 and TRBJ2-7, the CDR3 gives the full variable domain: DGGITQSPKYLFRKEGQNVTLSCEQNLNHDAMYWYRQDPGQGLRLIYYSQIVNDFQKGDIAEGYSVSREKKESFPLTVTSAQKNPTAFYLCASSMQPSSYEQYFGPGTRLTVT.

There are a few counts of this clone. The CDR3: CSARSGGLAGEDEQYF. The covered CDR3 bases are TGCAGTGCTAGGTCCGGGGGGCTAGCGGGAGAGGACGAG. The chain recombines TRBV20-1 with TRBJ2-7; 10 nucleotides match TRBD2. The read finishes 3 residues shy of the CDR3 end, and the germline J gene is used to complete it. Germline V lookup: CDR1 DFQATT, CDR2 SNEGSKA (reference sequence). The CDR3 sequence is 16 residues long. The V segment lost 3 bases and the J segment 5 bases; nucleotides outside the gene matches: 13.